This T cell receptor beta chain is drawn from a study of CD8+CD57+ T cells in acquired aplastic anemia. Study context: DNA from sorted CD4+ and CD8+ cells averaged roughly 3.2 ug.

General study findings and limits: Twenty-nine CD8+ CDR3 sequences were shared between patients and controls.

Sequencing involved patients with CD8+CD57+ cell expansion previously shown by flow cytometry. No therapy was given to patients before blood sampling. This CDR3 has 15 residues. With 5 bases removed from V and 3 bases from J, the gap between germline ends came to 14 bases. Looked up from germline, CDR1 is SGHVS and CDR2 is FNYEAQ. Of note for this clonotype: The antigen remains unidentified.

TCR beta VDJ and CDR3 were profiled, and genomic DNA was the template. TCRdb ran MiXCR on the reads and lists one entry per CDR3 protein. This sample has roughly 190,000 distinct CDR3 sequences, with roughly half found just once. The V gene is TRBV7-6, the J gene TRBJ1-5; the D gene is possibly TRBD1 (5 bases). This sequence originates from a human donor with aplastic anemia. The sequenced material came from sorted CD4+, CD8+, or CD8+CD57+ T cells (not recorded which) from PBMCs. The CDR3 protein is CASSLGGGFNQPQHF. The CDR3 DNA is TGTGCCAGCAGCCTAGGCGGGGGTTTCAATCAGCCCCAGCATTTT.